The entry below gives a single T cell receptor beta chain sequence along with its context. Original processing notes: Amplification with reference gene primers provided the estimates of nucleated cell counts. Generated by immunoSEQ multiplex PCR, the TCRdb table keeps only in-frame clones and is missing some. V, J and clone size were drawn from that table, and D and trimming were deduced from the DNA. The table includes roughly 80,000 clones, 65% to 90% detected once. The length of the CDR3 is 17 residues. Germline values: CDR1 KGHSH, CDR2 LQKENI. The V end lost 3 bases, the J end lost 4 bases, and 21 bases lay between the germline ends. These data come from a study of blood T cell repertoires in COVID-19. Study summary: COVID-19 samples from acute and convalescent phases originated in the United States, Italy and Spain.

This chain connects TRBV18 to TRBJ1-1; D is uncertain. This clonotype originated in a man older than 75 with acute or convalescent COVID-19. Sequenced input: peripheral blood. Here the CDR3 DNA reads TGTGCCAGCTCACCCTTACTAGGCGGGATTTTTGGCACTGAAGCTTTCTTT. Translation gives CASSPLLGGIFGTEAFF. Combining the CDR3 with reference TRBV18 and TRBJ1-1 gives the whole variable domain NAGVMQNPRHLVRRRGQEARLRCSPMKGHSHVYWYRQLPEEGLKFMVYLQKENIIDESGMPKERFSAEFPKEGPSILRIQQVVRGDSAAYFCASSPLLGGIFGTEAFFGQGTRLTVV.